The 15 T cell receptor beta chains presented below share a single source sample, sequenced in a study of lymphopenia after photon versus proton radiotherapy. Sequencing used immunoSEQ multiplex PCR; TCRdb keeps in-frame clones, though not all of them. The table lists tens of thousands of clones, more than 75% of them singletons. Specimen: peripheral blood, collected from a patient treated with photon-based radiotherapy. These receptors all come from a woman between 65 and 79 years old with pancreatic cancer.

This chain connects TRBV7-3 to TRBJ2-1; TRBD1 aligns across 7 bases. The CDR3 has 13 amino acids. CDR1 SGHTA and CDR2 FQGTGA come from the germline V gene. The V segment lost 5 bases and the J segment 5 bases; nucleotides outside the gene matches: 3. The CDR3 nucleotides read TGTGCCAGCAGCCCGGGACAGAACAATGAGCAGTTCTTC. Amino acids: CASSPGQNNEQFF.

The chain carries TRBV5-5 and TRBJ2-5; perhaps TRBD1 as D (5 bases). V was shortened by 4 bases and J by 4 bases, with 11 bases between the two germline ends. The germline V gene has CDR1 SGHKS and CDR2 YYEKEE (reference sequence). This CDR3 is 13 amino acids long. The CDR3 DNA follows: TGTGCCAGCAGCCTGTGGGGCAGAGAGACCCAGTACTTC. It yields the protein CASSLWGRETQYF. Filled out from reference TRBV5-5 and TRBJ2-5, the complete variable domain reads DAGVTQSPTHLIKTRGQQVTLRCSPISGHKSVSWYQQVLGQGPQFIFQYYEKEERGRGNFPDRFSARQFPNYSSELNVNALLLGDSALYLCASSLWGRETQYFGPGTRLLVL.

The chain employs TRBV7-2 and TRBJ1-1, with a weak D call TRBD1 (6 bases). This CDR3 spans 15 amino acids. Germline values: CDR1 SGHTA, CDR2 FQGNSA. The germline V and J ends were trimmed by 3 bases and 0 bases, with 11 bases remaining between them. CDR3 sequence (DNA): TGTGCCAGCAGCTTGGCAGCAGGGGTGAACACTGAAGCTTTCTTT. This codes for CASSLAAGVNTEAFF. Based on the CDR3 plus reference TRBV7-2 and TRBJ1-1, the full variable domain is GAGVSQSPSNKVTEKGKDVELRCDPISGHTALYWYRQSLGQGLEFLIYFQGNSAPDKSGLPSDRFSAERTGGSVSTLTIQRTQQEDSAVYLCASSLAAGVNTEAFFGQGTRLTVV.

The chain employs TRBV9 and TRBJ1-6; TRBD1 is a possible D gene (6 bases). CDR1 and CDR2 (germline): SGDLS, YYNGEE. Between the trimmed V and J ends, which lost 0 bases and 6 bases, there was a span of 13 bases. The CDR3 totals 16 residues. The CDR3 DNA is TGTGCCAGCAGCGTAGACCCCAGGGGCGGTAATTCACCCCTCCACTTT. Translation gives CASSVDPRGGNSPLHF.

The CDR3 reads CASSRGTGGEETQYF. The CDR3 coding sequence is TGTGCCAGCAGTCGTGGGACAGGGGGCGAGGAGACCCAGTACTTC. This rearrangement joins TRBV6-6 to TRBJ2-5, with 12 bases aligning to TRBD1. CDR1 is MNHNY, CDR2 SVGAGI, per germline (reference sequence). With 5 bases clipped from V and 5 bases from J, the junction kept 6 bases outside the gene matches. The CDR3 has 15 amino acids.

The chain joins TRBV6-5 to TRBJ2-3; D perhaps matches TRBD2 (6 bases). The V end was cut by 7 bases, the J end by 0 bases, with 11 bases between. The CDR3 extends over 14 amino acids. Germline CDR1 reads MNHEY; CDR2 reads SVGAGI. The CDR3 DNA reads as TGTGCCAGCACTCGGCGGGGCAGCACAGATACGCAGTATTTT. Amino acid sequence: CASTRRGSTDTQYF.

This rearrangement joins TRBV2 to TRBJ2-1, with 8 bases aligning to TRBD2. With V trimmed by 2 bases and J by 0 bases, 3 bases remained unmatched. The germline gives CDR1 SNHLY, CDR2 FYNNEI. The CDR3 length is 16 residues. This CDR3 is CASSETGGGSYNEQFF. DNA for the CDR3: TGTGCCAGCAGTGAAACGGGAGGGGGCTCCTACAATGAGCAGTTCTTC.

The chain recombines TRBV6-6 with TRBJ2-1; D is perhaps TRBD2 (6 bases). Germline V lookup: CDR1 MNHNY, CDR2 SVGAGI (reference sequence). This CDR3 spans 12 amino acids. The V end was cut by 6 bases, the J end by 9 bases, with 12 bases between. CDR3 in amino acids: CASREGLGEQFF. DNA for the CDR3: TGTGCCAGCAGGGAGGGACTTGGTGAGCAGTTCTTC.

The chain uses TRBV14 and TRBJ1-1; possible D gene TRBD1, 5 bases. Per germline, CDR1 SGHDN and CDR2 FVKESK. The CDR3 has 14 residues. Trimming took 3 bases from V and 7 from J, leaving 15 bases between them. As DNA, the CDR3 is TGTGCCAGCAGCCAGGAATTGGGACGGGGTGAAGCTTTCTTT. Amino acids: CASSQELGRGEAFF.

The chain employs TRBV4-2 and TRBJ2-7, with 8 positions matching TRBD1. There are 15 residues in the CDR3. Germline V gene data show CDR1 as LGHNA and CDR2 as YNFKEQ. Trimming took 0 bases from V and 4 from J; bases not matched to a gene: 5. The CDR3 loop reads CASSQEKTGEYEQYF. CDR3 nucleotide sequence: TGTGCCAGCAGCCAAGAAAAGACAGGGGAATACGAGCAGTACTTC.

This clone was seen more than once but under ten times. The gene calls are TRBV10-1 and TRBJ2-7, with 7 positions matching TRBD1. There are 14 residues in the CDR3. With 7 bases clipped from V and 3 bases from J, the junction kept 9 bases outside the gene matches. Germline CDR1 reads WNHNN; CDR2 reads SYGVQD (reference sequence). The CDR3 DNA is TGCGCCAGCAAGCTCCCGGACAGGAACTACGAGCAGTACTTC. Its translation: CASKLPDRNYEQYF.

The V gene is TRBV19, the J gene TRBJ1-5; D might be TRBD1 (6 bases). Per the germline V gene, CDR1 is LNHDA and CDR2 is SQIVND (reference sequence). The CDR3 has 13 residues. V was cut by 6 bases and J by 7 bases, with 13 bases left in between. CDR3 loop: CASSEQGGQPQHF. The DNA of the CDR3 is TGTGCCAGTAGCGAACAGGGAGGCCAGCCCCAGCATTTT.

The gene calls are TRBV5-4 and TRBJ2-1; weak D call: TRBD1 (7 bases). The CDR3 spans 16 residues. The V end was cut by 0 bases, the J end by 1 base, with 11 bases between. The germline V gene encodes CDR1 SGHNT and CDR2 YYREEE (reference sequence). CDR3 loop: CASSLGGTVSYNEQFF. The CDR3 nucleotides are TGTGCCAGCAGCTTGGGCGGGACAGTGTCCTACAATGAGCAGTTCTTC. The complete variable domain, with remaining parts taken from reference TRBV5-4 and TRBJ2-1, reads ETGVTQSPTHLIKTRGQQVTLRCSSQSGHNTVSWYQQALGQGPQFIFQYYREEENGRGNFPPRFSGLQFPNYSSELNVNALELDDSALYLCASSLGGTVSYNEQFFGPGTRLTVL.

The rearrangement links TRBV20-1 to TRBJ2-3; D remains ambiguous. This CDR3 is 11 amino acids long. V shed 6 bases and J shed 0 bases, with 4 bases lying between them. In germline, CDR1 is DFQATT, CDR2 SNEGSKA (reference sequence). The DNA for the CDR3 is TGCAGTGCGGGAAGCACAGATACGCAGTATTTT. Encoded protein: CSAGSTDTQYF.

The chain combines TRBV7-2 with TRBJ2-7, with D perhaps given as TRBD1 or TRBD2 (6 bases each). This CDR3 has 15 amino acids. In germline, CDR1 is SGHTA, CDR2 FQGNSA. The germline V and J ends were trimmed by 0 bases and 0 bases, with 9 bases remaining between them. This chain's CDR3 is CASSLAGGPSYEQYF. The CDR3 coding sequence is TGTGCCAGCAGCTTAGCTGGGGGGCCCTCCTACGAGCAGTACTTC.